The T cell receptor (beta chain) described here comes from a study of blood T cells in healthy people across ages. Study-level points and caveats: Researchers report that TCR beta diversity correlated strongly with naive T cell percentage. Greater diversity and more naive CD4+ cells were seen in long-lived donors than in aged donors.

In terms of origin and age, donors were healthy Caucasian individuals from Russia aged roughly 6 to 100. Per germline, CDR1 SGHAT and CDR2 FQDESV (reference sequence). Trimming removed 9 bases from V and 4 bases from J, with 13 bases in between. The CDR3 is made up of 14 amino acids. Worth noting for this clonotype: The antigen is not known.

Primers used in a second PCR of roughly 7 to 12 cycles were a sample-barcoded 5' primer and a J-beta primer mix. Tagging of each cDNA molecule was performed by a template-switch adaptor with 12 random nucleotides. TCRdb fed the 5' RACE reads into MiXCR, producing one record per CDR3 protein. This sample has about 800,000 distinct CDR3 sequences; roughly 60% occur once, and the top ten carry around 20%. What was sequenced was blood. The chain couples TRBV11-1 to TRBJ2-6, with D possibly TRBD2 on 5 matching bases. This clonotype originated in a man aged 25 to 40 in good health. CDR3 DNA sequence: TGTGCCAGTAGAAGCGGTTCAGGGGCCAACGTCCTGACTTTC. It yields the protein CASRSGSGANVLTF. The complete variable domain, with remaining parts taken from reference TRBV11-1 and TRBJ2-6, reads EAEVAQSPRYKITEKSQAVAFWCDPISGHATLYWYRQILGQGPELLVQFQDESVVDDSQLPKDRFSAERLKGVDSTLKIQPAELGDSAMYLCASRSGSGANVLTFGAGSRLTVL.